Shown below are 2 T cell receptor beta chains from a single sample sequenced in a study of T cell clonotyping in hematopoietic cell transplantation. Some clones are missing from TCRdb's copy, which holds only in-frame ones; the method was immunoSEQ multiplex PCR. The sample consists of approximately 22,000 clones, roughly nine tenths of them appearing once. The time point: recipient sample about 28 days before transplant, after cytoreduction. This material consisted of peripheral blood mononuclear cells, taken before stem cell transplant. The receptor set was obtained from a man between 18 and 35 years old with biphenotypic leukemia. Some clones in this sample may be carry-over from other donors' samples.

This CDR3 is CAWTKGTANEKLFF. CDR3 nucleotides: TGTGCCTGGACGAAAGGGACTGCTAATGAAAAACTGTTTTTT. The V gene is TRBV30, the J gene TRBJ1-4, with D possibly being TRBD1 (5 bases). Germline assignment: CDR1 GTSNPN and CDR2 SVGIG (reference sequence). The CDR3 spans 14 residues. V lost 4 bases and J lost 3, with 12 bases in between.

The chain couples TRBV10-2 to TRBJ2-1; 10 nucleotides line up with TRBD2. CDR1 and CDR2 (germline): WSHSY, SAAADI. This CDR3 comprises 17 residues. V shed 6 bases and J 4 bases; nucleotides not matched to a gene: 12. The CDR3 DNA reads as TGCGCCAGCAGGGGACAAGACGGACTAGCGGCTTACAATGAGCAGTTCTTC. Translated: CASRGQDGLAAYNEQFF.